This T cell receptor beta chain was sequenced in a study of blood T cell repertoires in COVID-19 (dated by TCRdb to the early 2020s). For context, the study as a whole: Samples covering the acute and convalescent phases of COVID-19 were provided by collaborators in the United States, Italy and Spain. Samples were obtained from the ongoing ImmuneRACE study (first 160 participants) and from over 1,000 subjects provided by 6 global collaborators. The repertoires were released in a freely available public database intended as a resource for research on the immune response to SARS-CoV-2. The dataset comprised deeply sampled blood TCRbeta repertoires from subjects exposed to, actively infected with, or recovered from COVID-19. Nearly every sample came with metadata listing a de-identified subject ID, COVID-19 status, age in years and sex. Where HLA class I and class II types were available, the types were taken from metadata supplied by the sample provider, not from assay-based typing. The material from the prospective study consisted of cDNA or gDNA derived from T cells, B-cell-depleted T cells, or PBMCs.

TCRbeta CDR3 regions were amplified from genomic DNA by means of the immunoSEQ Assay, a bias-controlled multiplex PCR. In the authors' own workflow: Nucleated cell counts per sample were estimated from amplification of reference gene primers within the assay. To quantify the absolute abundance of each unique TCRbeta CDR3 rearrangement, sequence reads were collapsed and filtered. For each sample, productive Simpson clonality was calculated as the square root of Simpson's diversity index across productive rearrangements. Here the immuneACCESS table is served through TCRdb, limited to in-frame sequences with V and J called. Missing clones are a known gap in these copies; in checked studies unresolved V genes cover under half, and the rest lacks a known reason. The DNA gave D and trimming, while V, J and clone size come from that table. For this sample the table gives over 300,000 clones, of which 86% were detected only once. 1.6% of the sample lies in the top ten.

Whole blood was collected in K2EDTA tubes by collaborating institutions according to the institutions' own protocols. For TCRbeta analysis, collaborator samples were shipped as frozen whole blood, as isolated PBMCs, or as DNA extracted from either sample type. The CDR3 goes from the cysteine to the phenylalanine over 16 residues. Only the CDR3 portion is preserved as DNA: 48 bases, with reading frame beginning at the first base. V loses 0 bases at its end and J loses 0 bases; junction bases beyond the gene matches: 5. CDR1 and CDR2 (SQVTM, ANQGSEA) derive from the germline V gene. Overall study results and their limits: The amount of clinical and demographic metadata varied by source and participant and was provided uncurated.

This clone was counted only a few times. What this receptor recognizes is not known. Qualities for individual bases were not recorded, and no much larger clone is one base off. The clonotype originates from a woman aged 50 to 60 with acute or convalescent COVID-19. Sequenced sample: peripheral blood. The chain couples TRBV29-1 to TRBJ2-1; TRBD2 lines up with 7 middle nucleotides. The CDR3 reads as follows: CSVEDPLAASYNEQFF. The DNA sequence is given as TGCAGCGTTGAAGACCCCCTAGCGGCCTCCTACAATGAGCAGTTCTTC.